This TCR beta chain was retrieved from a study of cytomegalovirus exposure and HLA in healthy donors. In the PCR, 60 Vbeta and 13 Jbeta primers were used. Per the study methods: A follow-up analysis tallied 65 million to 80 million unique TCR beta chains, some 11 million shared. Assay: immunoSEQ multiplex PCR; the TCRdb copy retains only in-frame clones and omits some. V, J and clone size reflect that table, while D and trimming were determined from the DNA. This sample has about 160,000 clones, with 75% to 90% found just once. CDR1 is MDHEN and CDR2 is SYDVKM in the germline V gene. The CDR3 runs to 12 residues. V lost 3 bases and J lost 8, with 10 bases in between.

Sequencing input: PBMCs. The chain combines TRBV28 with TRBJ1-2, with D uncertain. The clonotype originates from a man aged 25-45 years in good health and CMV-seronegative. In DNA form, the CDR3 reads TGTGCCAGCAGTTTTCAACTCCACGGCTACACCTTC. Residues: CASSFQLHGYTF.